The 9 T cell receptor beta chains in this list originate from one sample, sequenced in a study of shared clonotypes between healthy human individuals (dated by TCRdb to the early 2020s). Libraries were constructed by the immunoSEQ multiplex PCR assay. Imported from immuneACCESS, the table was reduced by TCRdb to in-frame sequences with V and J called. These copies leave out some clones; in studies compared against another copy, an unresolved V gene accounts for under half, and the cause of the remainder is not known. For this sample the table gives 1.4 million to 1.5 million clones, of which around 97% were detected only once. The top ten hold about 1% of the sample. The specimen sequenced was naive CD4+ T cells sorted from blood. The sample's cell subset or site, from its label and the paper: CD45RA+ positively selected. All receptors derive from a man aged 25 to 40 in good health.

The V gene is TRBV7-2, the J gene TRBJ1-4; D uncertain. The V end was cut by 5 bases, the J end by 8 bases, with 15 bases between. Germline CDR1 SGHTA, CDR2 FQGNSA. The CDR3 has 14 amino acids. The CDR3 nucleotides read TGTGCCAGCAGCCGGACGGCTTTGGGAGAAAAACTGTTTTTT. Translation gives CASSRTALGEKLFF.

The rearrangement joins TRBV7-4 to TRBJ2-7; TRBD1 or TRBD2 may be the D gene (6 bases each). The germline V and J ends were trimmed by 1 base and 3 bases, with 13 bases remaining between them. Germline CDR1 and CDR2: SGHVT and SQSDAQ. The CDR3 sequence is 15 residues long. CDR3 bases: TGTGCCAGCAGCTTAGAGACGGAGGGGGACTACGAGCAGTACTTC. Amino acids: CASSLETEGDYEQYF.

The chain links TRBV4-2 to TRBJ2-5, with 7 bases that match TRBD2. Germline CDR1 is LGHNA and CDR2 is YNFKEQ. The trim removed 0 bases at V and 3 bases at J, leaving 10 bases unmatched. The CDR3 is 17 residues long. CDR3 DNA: TGTGCCAGCAGCCAAGATTGGGGCGGGACTAATAAAGAGACCCAGTACTTC. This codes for CASSQDWGGTNKETQYF.

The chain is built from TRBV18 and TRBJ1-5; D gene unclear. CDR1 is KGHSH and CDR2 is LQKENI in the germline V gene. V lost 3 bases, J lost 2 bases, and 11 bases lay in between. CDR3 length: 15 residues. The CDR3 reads CASSPMGMGNQPQHF. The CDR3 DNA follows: TGTGCCAGCTCACCGATGGGAATGGGCAATCAGCCCCAGCATTTT.

CDR3 bases: TGTGCCAGCAACGATCCCGGGACACAGACTAGCGGGACCTACAATGAGCAGTTCTTC. Its translation: CASNDPGTQTSGTYNEQFF. The chain recombines TRBV18 with TRBJ2-1; 11 positions match TRBD2. V shed 8 bases, J shed 2 bases, and the junction held 17 bases outside the gene matches. The CDR3 consists of 19 residues. Germline V CDR1 and CDR2: KGHSH, LQKENI.

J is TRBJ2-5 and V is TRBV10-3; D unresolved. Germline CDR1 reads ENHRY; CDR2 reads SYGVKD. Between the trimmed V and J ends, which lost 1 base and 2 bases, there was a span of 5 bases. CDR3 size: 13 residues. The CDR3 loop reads CAISEYGQETQYF. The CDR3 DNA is TGTGCCATCAGTGAGTATGGACAAGAGACCCAGTACTTC.

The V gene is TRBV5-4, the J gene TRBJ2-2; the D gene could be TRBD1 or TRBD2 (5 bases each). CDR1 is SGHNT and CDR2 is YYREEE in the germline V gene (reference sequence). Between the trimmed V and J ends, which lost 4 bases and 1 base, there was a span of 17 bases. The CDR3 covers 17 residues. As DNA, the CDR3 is TGTGCCAGCAGCCCCAAGGGGCGGGTGATGAACACCGGGGAGCTGTTTTTT. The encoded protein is CASSPKGRVMNTGELFF.

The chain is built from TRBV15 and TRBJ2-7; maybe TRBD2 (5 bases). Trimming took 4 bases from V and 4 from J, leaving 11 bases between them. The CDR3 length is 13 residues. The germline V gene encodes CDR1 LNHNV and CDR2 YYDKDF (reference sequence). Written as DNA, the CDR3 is TGTGCCACCAGCACGGGATTAAAGTACGAGCAGTACTTC. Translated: CATSTGLKYEQYF.

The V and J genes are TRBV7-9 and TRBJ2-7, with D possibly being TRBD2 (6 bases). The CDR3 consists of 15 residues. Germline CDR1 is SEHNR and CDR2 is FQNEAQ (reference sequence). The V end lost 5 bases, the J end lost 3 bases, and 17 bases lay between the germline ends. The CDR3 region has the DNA TGTGCCAGCAGCCACGCGGGGTTCGAGGGCTACGAGCAGTACTTC. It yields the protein CASSHAGFEGYEQYF.